This TCR beta chain was recorded in a study of blood T cell repertoires in COVID-19. In the study overall: Donors in the United States, Italy and Spain gave samples during acute or convalescent COVID-19. The cDNA or gDNA used as material had been derived from T cells, B-cell-depleted T cells, or PBMCs.

How the authors handled the data: Estimation of nucleated cell counts relied on the amplification of reference gene primers. Profiled with immunoSEQ multiplex PCR; TCRdb holds only in-frame clones, not every one. V and J calls and clone size come straight from that table; D and trimming were deduced from the DNA. The sample has approximately 61,000 clones; around four fifths are singletons. Germline V CDR1 and CDR2: SGHTA, FQGTGA. V was clipped by 0 bases and J by 3 bases; unmatched bases: 2. The CDR3 spans 16 residues. The receptor comes from an older woman with acute or convalescent COVID-19. This chain joins TRBV7-3 and TRBJ2-3; 11 bases are a match to TRBD2. The source material was peripheral blood. CDR3: CASSLTSGGATDTQYF. The CDR3, as DNA: TGTGCCAGCAGCTTAACTAGCGGGGGGGCAACAGATACGCAGTATTTT. The variable domain in full, completed from reference TRBV7-3 and TRBJ2-3, reads GAGVSQTPSNKVTEKGKYVELRCDPISGHTALYWYRQSLGQGPEFLIYFQGTGAADDSGLPNDRFFAVRPEGSVSTLKIQRTERGDSAVYLCASSLTSGGATDTQYFGPGTRLTVL.